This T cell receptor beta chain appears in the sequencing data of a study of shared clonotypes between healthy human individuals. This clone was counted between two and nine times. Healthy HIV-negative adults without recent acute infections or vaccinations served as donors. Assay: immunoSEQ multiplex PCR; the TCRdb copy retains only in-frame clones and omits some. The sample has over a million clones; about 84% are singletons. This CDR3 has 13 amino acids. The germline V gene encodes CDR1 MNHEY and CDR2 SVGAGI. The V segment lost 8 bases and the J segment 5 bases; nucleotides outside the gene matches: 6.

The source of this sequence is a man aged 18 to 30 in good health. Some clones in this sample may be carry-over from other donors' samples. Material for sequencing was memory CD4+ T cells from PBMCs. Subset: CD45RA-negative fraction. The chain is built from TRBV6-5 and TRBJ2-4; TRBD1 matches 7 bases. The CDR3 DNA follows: TGTGCCAGCCTGCGACAGGGCGAAAACATTCAGTACTTC. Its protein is CASLRQGENIQYF.